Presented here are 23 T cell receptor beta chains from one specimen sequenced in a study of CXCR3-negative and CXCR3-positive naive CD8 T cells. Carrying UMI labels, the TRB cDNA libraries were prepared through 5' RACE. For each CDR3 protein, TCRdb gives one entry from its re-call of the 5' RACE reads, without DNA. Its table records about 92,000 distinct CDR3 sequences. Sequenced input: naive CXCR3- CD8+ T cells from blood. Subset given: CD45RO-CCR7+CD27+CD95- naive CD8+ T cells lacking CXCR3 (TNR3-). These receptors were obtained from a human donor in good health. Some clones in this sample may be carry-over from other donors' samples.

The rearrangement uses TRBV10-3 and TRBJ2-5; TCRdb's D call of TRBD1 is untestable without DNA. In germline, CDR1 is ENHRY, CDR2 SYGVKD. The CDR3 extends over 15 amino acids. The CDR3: CAISDQDRAKETQYF.

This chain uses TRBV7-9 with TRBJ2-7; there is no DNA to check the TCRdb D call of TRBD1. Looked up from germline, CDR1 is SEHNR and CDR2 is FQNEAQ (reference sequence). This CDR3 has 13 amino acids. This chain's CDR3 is CASSPRTVYEQYF.

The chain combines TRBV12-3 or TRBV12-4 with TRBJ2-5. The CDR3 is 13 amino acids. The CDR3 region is CASSPLDQETQYF.

The CDR3 loop reads CATNAGYNYGYTF. The chain uses TRBV24-1 and TRBJ1-2. The CDR3 extends over 13 amino acids. Germline V gives CDR1 KGHDR, CDR2 SFDVKD.

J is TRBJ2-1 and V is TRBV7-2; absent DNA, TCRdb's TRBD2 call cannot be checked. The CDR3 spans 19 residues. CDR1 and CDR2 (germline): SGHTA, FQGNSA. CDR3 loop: CASSSSGTSGGPTYNEQFF.

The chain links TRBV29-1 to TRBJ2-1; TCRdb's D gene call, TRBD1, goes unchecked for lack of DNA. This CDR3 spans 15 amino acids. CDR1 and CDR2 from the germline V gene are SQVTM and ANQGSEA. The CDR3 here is CSVEDGTYSYNEQFF.

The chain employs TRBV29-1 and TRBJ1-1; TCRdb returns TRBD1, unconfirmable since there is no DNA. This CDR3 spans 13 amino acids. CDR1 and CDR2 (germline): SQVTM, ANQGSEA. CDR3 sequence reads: CSVEEGVGTEAFF.

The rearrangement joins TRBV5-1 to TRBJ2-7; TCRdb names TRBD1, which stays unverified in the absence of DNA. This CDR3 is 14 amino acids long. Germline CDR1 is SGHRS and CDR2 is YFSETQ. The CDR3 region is CASSIGTGSYEQYF.

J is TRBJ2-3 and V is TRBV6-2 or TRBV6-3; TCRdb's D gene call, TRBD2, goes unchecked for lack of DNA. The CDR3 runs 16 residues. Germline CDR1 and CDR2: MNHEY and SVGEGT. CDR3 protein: CASTRPRERETDTQYF.

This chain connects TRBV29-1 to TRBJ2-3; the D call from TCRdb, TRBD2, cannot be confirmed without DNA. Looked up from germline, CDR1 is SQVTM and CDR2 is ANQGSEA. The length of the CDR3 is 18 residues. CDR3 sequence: CSVEEALAEYTSTDTQYF.

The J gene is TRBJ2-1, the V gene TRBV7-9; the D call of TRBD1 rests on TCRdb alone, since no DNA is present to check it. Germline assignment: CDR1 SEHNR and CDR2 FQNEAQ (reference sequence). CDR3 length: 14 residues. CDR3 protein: CASNRDSAYNEQFF.

The CDR3 protein is CASPEAGTYNEQFF. This chain uses TRBV21-1 with TRBJ2-1; TCRdb's D gene call, TRBD1, goes unchecked for lack of DNA. TRBV21-1 is shown as a pseudogene. The length of the CDR3 is 14 residues.

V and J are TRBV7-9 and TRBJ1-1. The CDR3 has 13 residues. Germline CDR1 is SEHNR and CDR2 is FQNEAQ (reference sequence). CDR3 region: CASSSDMNTEAFF.

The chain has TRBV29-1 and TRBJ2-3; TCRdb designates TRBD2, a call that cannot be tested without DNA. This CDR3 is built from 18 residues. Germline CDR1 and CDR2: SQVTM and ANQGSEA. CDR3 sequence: CSVEDRLAGGPGTDTQYF.

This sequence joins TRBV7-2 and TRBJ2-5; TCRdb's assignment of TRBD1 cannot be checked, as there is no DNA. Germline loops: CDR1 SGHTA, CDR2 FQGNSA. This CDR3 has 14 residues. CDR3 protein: CASSATGVSETQYF.

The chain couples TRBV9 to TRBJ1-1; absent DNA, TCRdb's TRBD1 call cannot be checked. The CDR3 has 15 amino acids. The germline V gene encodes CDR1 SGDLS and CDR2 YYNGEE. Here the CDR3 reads CASSDGPLGATEAFF.

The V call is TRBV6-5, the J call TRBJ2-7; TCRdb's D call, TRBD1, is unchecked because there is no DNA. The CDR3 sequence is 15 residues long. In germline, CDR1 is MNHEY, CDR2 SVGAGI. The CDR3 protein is CASSYSPGGYYEEYF.

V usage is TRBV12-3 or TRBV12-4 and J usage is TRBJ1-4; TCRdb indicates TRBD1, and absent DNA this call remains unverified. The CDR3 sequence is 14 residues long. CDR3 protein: CASSFGDLGEKLFF.

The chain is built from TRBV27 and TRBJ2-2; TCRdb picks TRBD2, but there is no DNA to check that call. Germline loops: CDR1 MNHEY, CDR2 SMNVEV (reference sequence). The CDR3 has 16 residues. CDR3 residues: CASSLTGTSGTGELFF.

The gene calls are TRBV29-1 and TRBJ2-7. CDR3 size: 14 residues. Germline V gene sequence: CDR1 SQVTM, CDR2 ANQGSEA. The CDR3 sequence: CSVEDGDTPYEQYF.

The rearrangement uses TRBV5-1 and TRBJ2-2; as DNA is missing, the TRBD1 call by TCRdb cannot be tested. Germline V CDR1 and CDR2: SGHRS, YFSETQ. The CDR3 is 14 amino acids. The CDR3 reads CASSFLSVTGELFF.

CDR3 region: CASSLISAQFGDEQFF. The rearrangement links TRBV7-9 to TRBJ2-1. The CDR3 spans 16 residues. Germline values: CDR1 SEHNR, CDR2 FQNEAQ (reference sequence).

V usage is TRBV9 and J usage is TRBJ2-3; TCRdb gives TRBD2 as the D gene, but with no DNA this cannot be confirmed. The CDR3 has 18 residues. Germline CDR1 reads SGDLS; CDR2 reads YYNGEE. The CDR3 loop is CASSPRGGGPTSTDTQYF.